The clone carrying this TCR beta chain was counted a single time. Its antigen is undetermined. These data belong to a study of T cell responses to AZD1222 COVID-19 vaccine. Sequenced by immunoSEQ multiplex PCR; TCRdb stores in-frame clones only, minus some. The data show some 130,000 clones, roughly 93% seen once. Notes on the study in general: The span of vaccine-associated CD4 TCRs extended across spike, with dominance at 160-218 and 743-854. Sampling captured repertoires only after the peak T cell response.

CDR1 and CDR2 (germline): MNHEY, SVGAGI. Trimming shortened V by 11 bases and J by 1 base, and 8 bases separated the two germline ends. The CDR3 consists of 11 residues. The V call is TRBV6-5, the J call TRBJ1-1; D is uncertain. This receptor was identified in an adult who received the AZD1222 COVID-19 vaccine. Specimen: peripheral blood, collected 28 days after the second AZD1222 dose. Written as DNA, the CDR3 is TGTGCCGGTAAGGGGAACACTGAAGCTTTCTTT. Translating it yields CAGKGNTEAFF.